These 26 T cell receptor beta chains share one sample of origin, sequenced in a study of shared clonotypes between healthy human individuals. The data were produced by immunoSEQ multiplex PCR, yet TCRdb's version contains in-frame clones alone and is incomplete. The table shows about 2,500,000 clones, with about 92% occurring only once. Specimen: naive CD4+ T cells sorted from blood. The subset is: CD45RA+ positively selected. These receptors were taken from a man younger than 35 in good health.

This chain uses TRBV2 with TRBJ2-7; 8 bases line up with TRBD1. V lost 6 bases and J lost 2; bases outside the gene matches: 6. This CDR3 is 14 amino acids long. Germline CDR1 is SNHLY and CDR2 is FYNNEI. The CDR3 bases are TGTGCCAGCAGCGTGGACAGGGCCGCCTACGAGCAGTACTTC. Translating it yields CASSVDRAAYEQYF. Looking up the rest from reference TRBV2 and TRBJ2-7 gives the full variable domain: EPEVTQTPSHQVTQMGQEVILRCVPISNHLYFYWYRQILGQKVEFLVSFYNNEISEKSEIFDDQFSVERPDGSNFTLKIRSTKLEDSAMYFCASSVDRAAYEQYFGPGTRLTVT.

The chain has TRBV29-1 and TRBJ2-7; 7 nucleotides match TRBD1. The CDR3 runs to 12 residues. The ends lost 5 bases at V and 3 bases at J; junction bases unmatched: 4. Germline V gene data show CDR1 as SQVTM and CDR2 as ANQGSEA. The CDR3 loop is CSVQRDSYEQYF. The CDR3 bases are TGCAGCGTTCAAAGGGACAGCTACGAGCAGTACTTC.

A single count supports this clone. The chain uses TRBV5-1 and TRBJ2-7; the match to TRBD1 covers 11 bases. Per the germline V gene, CDR1 is SGHRS and CDR2 is YFSETQ. The CDR3 spans 15 residues. With 3 bases clipped from V and 1 base from J, the junction kept 3 bases outside the gene matches. For the CDR3, the DNA is TGCGCCAGCAGCTGGAGGGACAGGGGGTCCTACGAGCAGTACTTC. Its protein product is CASSWRDRGSYEQYF. Supplemented by reference TRBV5-1 and TRBJ2-7, the full variable domain reads KAGVTQTPRYLIKTRGQQVTLSCSPISGHRSVSWYQQTPGQGLQFLFEYFSETQRNKGNFPGRFSGRQFSNSRSEMNVSTLELGDSALYLCASSWRDRGSYEQYFGPGTRLTVT.

The chain links TRBV6-5 to TRBJ2-3, with D perhaps matching TRBD1 (6 bases). Trimming left V 4 bases short and J 1 base short, with 12 bases between. CDR3 length: 15 residues. Germline lookup yields CDR1 MNHEY and CDR2 SVGAGI. The CDR3 loop is CASSWGLARTDTQYF. The CDR3 nucleotides are TGTGCCAGCAGTTGGGGGCTAGCCCGCACAGATACGCAGTATTTT.

The chain uses TRBV7-6 and TRBJ1-1; a weak D match, TRBD1 (6 bases). The V gene's germline CDR1 is SGHVS and CDR2 FNYEAQ. Trimming took off 4 bases at V and 3 bases at J, with 9 bases between the two ends. CDR3 length equals 13 residues. The CDR3 region is CASSYRVDTEAFF. In DNA form, the CDR3 reads TGTGCCAGCAGCTACAGGGTGGACACTGAAGCTTTCTTT.

This chain uses TRBV5-4 with TRBJ2-2; D uncertain. This CDR3 is 15 amino acids long. Germline loops: CDR1 SGHNT, CDR2 YYREEE (reference sequence). Trimming cost V 2 bases and J 6 bases, with 14 bases left between them. The CDR3 DNA reads as TGTGCCAGCAGCTTACCGGGCCAAGGCCCCGGGGAGCTGTTTTTT. This translates into CASSLPGQGPGELFF.

The chain recombines TRBV10-3 with TRBJ1-6, with 9 bases lining up with TRBD1. Germline CDR1 ENHRY, CDR2 SYGVKD. The CDR3 covers 16 residues. After removal of 1 base from V and 14 bases from J, the junction contained 12 bases not matched to a gene. CDR3 amino acids: CAISEFAGQGTSTLHF. In DNA, the CDR3 is TGTGCCATCAGTGAGTTTGCGGGACAGGGCACGTCAACCCTCCACTTT.

The V and J genes are TRBV10-3 and TRBJ2-2, with D uncertain. CDR1 and CDR2 (germline): ENHRY, SYGVKD. Trimming shortened V by 5 bases and J by 0 bases, and 7 bases separated the two germline ends. The CDR3 consists of 14 residues. The CDR3 sequence is CAISHSTNTGELFF. In DNA, the CDR3 is TGTGCCATCAGTCACAGCACGAACACCGGGGAGCTGTTTTTT.

The table lists this clone with a count of one. The chain employs TRBV4-1 and TRBJ2-2; D gene uncertain. Germline CDR1 MGHRA, CDR2 YSYEKL. Trimming left V 0 bases short and J 0 bases short, with 8 bases between. There are 16 residues in the CDR3. CDR3 bases: TGCGCCAGCAGCCAAGAACCTCCCGCGAACACCGGGGAGCTGTTTTTT. Translated, it gives CASSQEPPANTGELFF.

This clone appeared once. The chain uses TRBV5-1 and TRBJ2-2; the D gene is possibly TRBD1 (5 bases). V was pared by 4 bases and J by 4 bases, with 14 bases between. This CDR3 is 15 amino acids long. CDR1 SGHRS and CDR2 YFSETQ come from the germline V gene. Written as DNA, the CDR3 is TGCGCCAGCAGCCACTTGACAGCATCCACCGGGGAGCTGTTTTTT. It specifies CASSHLTASTGELFF.

This clone was counted a few times. The gene calls are TRBV19 and TRBJ2-2; TRBD2 is a possible D gene (5 bases). The CDR3 spans 14 residues. Trimming shortened V by 7 bases and J by 4 bases, and 13 bases separated the two germline ends. CDR1 and CDR2 (germline): LNHDA, SQIVND (reference sequence). The CDR3 is CASTPSGSTGELFF. The CDR3 DNA sequence: TGTGCCAGTACCCCGTCGGGGAGCACCGGGGAGCTGTTTTTT. Variable domain in full (rest from reference TRBV19 and TRBJ2-2): DGGITQSPKYLFRKEGQNVTLSCEQNLNHDAMYWYRQDPGQGLRLIYYSQIVNDFQKGDIAEGYSVSREKKESFPLTVTSAQKNPTAFYLCASTPSGSTGELFFGEGSRLTVL.

This rearrangement joins TRBV7-8 to TRBJ2-1, with D perhaps matching TRBD1 or TRBD2 (5 bases each). This CDR3 contains 15 residues. The germline V gene encodes CDR1 SGHVS and CDR2 FQNEAQ. Trimming shortened V by 4 bases and J by 4 bases, and 14 bases separated the two germline ends. The CDR3 DNA sequence: TGTGCCAGCAGCTCCGTAAGGGGACCTTACAATGAGCAGTTCTTC. As protein: CASSSVRGPYNEQFF.

The rearrangement joins TRBV27 to TRBJ1-3; 7 bases match TRBD1. CDR1 MNHEY and CDR2 SMNVEV come from the germline V gene (reference sequence). V lost 7 bases and J lost 1; bases outside the gene matches: 4. The CDR3 runs 14 residues. This chain's CDR3 is CASKETGSGNTIYF. As DNA, the CDR3 is TGTGCCAGCAAGGAGACAGGGTCTGGAAACACCATATATTTT.

This sequence joins TRBV10-3 and TRBJ2-6, with 8 positions matching TRBD1. The CDR3 has 14 residues. The junction had 4 bases not matched to a gene; V was cut back by 11 bases and J by 1 base. Germline values: CDR1 ENHRY, CDR2 SYGVKD. Here the CDR3 DNA reads TGTGCCGCCGGGACAGGTTCTGGGGCCAACGTCCTGACTTTC. Its protein product is CAAGTGSGANVLTF.

The V and J genes are TRBV10-3 and TRBJ2-5; D possibly corresponds to TRBD1 (6 bases). V lost 6 bases and J 4 bases, leaving 12 bases between the germline ends. The CDR3 is made up of 13 amino acids. The germline CDR1 and CDR2 sequences are ENHRY and SYGVKD. CDR3 nucleotide sequence: TGTGCCATCAGCTACAGGGTTTTAGAGACCCAGTACTTC. Encoded protein: CAISYRVLETQYF.

The chain recombines TRBV11-2 with TRBJ2-2, with D possibly matching TRBD2 (7 bases). V was pared by 1 base and J by 3 bases, with 15 bases between. Germline values: CDR1 SGHAT, CDR2 FQNNGV. The CDR3 sequence is 17 residues long. In DNA, the CDR3 is TGTGCCAGCAGCTTAGGGGGGGGCGGGAGCCACACCGGGGAGCTGTTTTTT. The encoded protein is CASSLGGGGSHTGELFF.

For this clone: Mismatch with germline at one junction end may stem from a read error. This chain connects TRBV15 to TRBJ2-3; D tentatively fits TRBD1 or TRBD2 (5 bases each). CDR3 length equals 12 residues. Germline V gene lookup returns CDR1 LNHNV and CDR2 YYDKDF (reference sequence). CDR3 bases: TGTGCCACCAGCAGAGAGGGACCGCCCGCCTCTTTT. Protein sequence: CATSREGPPASF.

In this sample, this clone turned up a few times. CDR3 in DNA: TGTGCCAGTCTGAGGGACGGAACTGATGGCTACACCTTC. Its protein product is CASLRDGTDGYTF. The V and J genes are TRBV19 and TRBJ1-2, with D tentatively TRBD1 (5 bases). The V and J ends lost 8 bases and 6 bases respectively, with 16 bases between them. Looked up from germline, CDR1 is LNHDA and CDR2 is SQIVND (reference sequence). The CDR3 length is 13 residues. Variable domain in full (rest from reference TRBV19 and TRBJ1-2): DGGITQSPKYLFRKEGQNVTLSCEQNLNHDAMYWYRQDPGQGLRLIYYSQIVNDFQKGDIAEGYSVSREKKESFPLTVTSAQKNPTAFYLCASLRDGTDGYTFGSGTRLTVV.

V gene TRBV7-8 combines with J gene TRBJ2-3, with TRBD2 identical over 7 bases. V lost 3 bases to trimming and J lost 2 bases; unmatched junction nucleotides: 2. From germline, CDR1 is SGHVS and CDR2 FQNEAQ. The CDR3 loop spans 14 amino acids. Written as DNA, the CDR3 is TGTGCCAGCAGCTTCCTAGCGGCCACAGATACGCAGTATTTT. Its protein is CASSFLAATDTQYF.

This sequence joins TRBV5-1 and TRBJ2-2, with unresolved D. This CDR3 contains 12 residues. Trimming left V 4 bases short and J 6 bases short, with 7 bases between. Germline V gene lookup returns CDR1 SGHRS and CDR2 YFSETQ. CDR3 bases: TGCGCCAGCAGCCCCGAACCCGGGGAGCTGTTTTTT. Its protein product is CASSPEPGELFF.

This clone was picked up one time. The V gene is TRBV2, the J gene TRBJ2-3, with 12 nucleotides matching TRBD2. The CDR3 consists of 14 residues. V gave up 6 bases and J gave up 8 bases; unmatched junction bases: 6. The V gene's germline CDR1 is SNHLY and CDR2 FYNNEI. The CDR3 DNA sequence: TGTGCCAGCAGCCTAGCGGGGGGGCCCGGTACGCAGTATTTT. Its translation: CASSLAGGPGTQYF.

The rearrangement joins TRBV21-1 to TRBJ1-5; TRBD1, as called in the table, went unchecked against the DNA. TRBV21-1 is described as a pseudogene. This CDR3 is 12 amino acids long. DNA of the CDR3: TGTGCCAGGAAAAGGGGCCATCAGCCCCAGCATTTT. Translation: CARKRGHQPQHF.

This chain uses TRBV7-2 with TRBJ2-5; 9 nucleotides match TRBD2. The CDR3 sequence is 14 residues long. Trimming took 5 bases from V and 4 from J; bases not matched to a gene: 5. Germline-derived CDR1 and CDR2 are SGHTA and FQGNSA. CDR3 sequence: CASSRGRGGETQYF. The CDR3 DNA follows: TGTGCCAGCAGCCGCGGGAGGGGCGGAGAGACCCAGTACTTC. The variable domain in full, completed from reference TRBV7-2 and TRBJ2-5, reads GAGVSQSPSNKVTEKGKDVELRCDPISGHTALYWYRQSLGQGLEFLIYFQGNSAPDKSGLPSDRFSAERTGGSVSTLTIQRTQQEDSAVYLCASSRGRGGETQYFGPGTRLLVL.

The CDR3 DNA is TGTGCCAGCAGCTTAAGTGGGGATTATAATTCACCCCTCCACTTT. This gives the protein CASSLSGDYNSPLHF. The chain joins TRBV7-2 to TRBJ1-6; no firm D call. This CDR3 comprises 15 residues. Trimming cost V 2 bases and J 4 bases, with 9 bases left between them. Germline-derived CDR1 and CDR2 are SGHTA and FQGNSA.

The J gene is TRBJ2-5, the V gene TRBV25-1; D call uncertain. The V gene's germline CDR1 is MGHDK and CDR2 SYGVNS. The V end lost 1 base, the J end lost 7 bases, and 10 bases lay between the germline ends. This CDR3 has 13 amino acids. This CDR3 is CASSEFDLGTQYF. Written as DNA, the CDR3 is TGTGCCAGCAGTGAATTTGACCTTGGGACCCAGTACTTC.

The genes are TRBV18 and TRBJ2-5; D might be TRBD2 (5 bases). Between the trimmed V and J ends, which lost 6 bases and 2 bases, there was a span of 13 bases. CDR1 is KGHSH, CDR2 LQKENI, per germline. The CDR3 runs to 14 residues. CDR3 DNA sequence: TGTGCCAGCTCCGGGAAGTGGAGTCAAGAGACCCAGTACTTC. Translation: CASSGKWSQETQYF.